These 20 T cell receptor beta chains were all obtained from the same sample, sequenced in a study of blood T cell repertoires in COVID-19. Method: immunoSEQ multiplex PCR; TCRdb's copy keeps in-frame clones and lacks some. The repertoire has some 250,000 clones, 75% to 90% of them found once; the top ten carry roughly 3.1%. The sequenced sample consisted of PBMCs or T cells enriched from blood (not recorded which). The source is a woman in her 40s with acute COVID-19.

The chain is built from TRBV10-3 and TRBJ2-1, with 7 bases identical to TRBD2. Trimming removed 2 bases from V and 10 bases from J; junction bases left unmatched: 5. CDR1 and CDR2 from the germline V gene are ENHRY and SYGVKD. CDR3 length equals 13 residues. CDR3 coding DNA: TGTGCCATCAGTGAGCGGGAGGTAGGCGAGCAGTTCTTC. Residues: CAISEREVGEQFF.

The chain couples TRBV11-3 to TRBJ2-7; the match to TRBD2 covers 9 bases. Trimming took 5 bases from V and 0 from J; bases not matched to a gene: 5. This CDR3 contains 15 residues. Germline V gene data show CDR1 as SGHNT and CDR2 as YENEEA. Here the CDR3 DNA reads TGTGCCAGCAGCCCAGGACTAGCGAGCTCCTACGAGCAGTACTTC. It yields the protein CASSPGLASSYEQYF.

Details on this clone: Additional DNA sequences in this sample encode the identical CDR3. This chain uses TRBV20-1 with TRBJ1-5; no firm D call. The CDR3 loop spans 14 amino acids. CDR1 DFQATT and CDR2 SNEGSKA come from the germline V gene (reference sequence). Trimming cost V 3 bases and J 0 bases, with 9 bases left between them. CDR3 coding DNA: TGCAGTGCTAGTTCGGGAGATAGCAATCAGCCCCAGCATTTT. Its translation is CSASSGDSNQPQHF.

This clone has just one count. The chain links TRBV3-1 (or the pseudogene TRBV3-2) to TRBJ2-3; no firm D call. The germline CDR1 and CDR2 sequences are LGHDT and YNNKEL (reference sequence). The CDR3 has 13 residues. V lost 5 bases, J lost 6 bases, and 12 bases lay in between. The CDR3 DNA reads as TGTGCCAGCAGCGTCCACCCACAGGATACGCAGTATTTT. Translation gives CASSVHPQDTQYF.

The chain employs TRBV11-2 and TRBJ1-2; D possibly corresponds to TRBD1 (5 bases). This CDR3 spans 15 amino acids. Trimming removed 4 bases from V and 6 bases from J, with 18 bases in between. Germline-derived CDR1 and CDR2 are SGHAT and FQNNGV. CDR3 bases: TGTGCCAGCAGCTCACCGGAGGGGCAGGAGGATGGCTACACCTTC. Amino acid sequence: CASSSPEGQEDGYTF.

The rearrangement joins TRBV2 to TRBJ2-7; 9 positions match TRBD2. This CDR3 comprises 15 residues. The germline gives CDR1 SNHLY, CDR2 FYNNEI. With 5 bases clipped from V and 6 bases from J, the junction kept 11 bases outside the gene matches. The CDR3 sequence: CASSLDLAGVSEQYF. CDR3 coding DNA: TGTGCCAGCAGTCTCGACTTAGCGGGAGTTTCCGAGCAGTACTTC. Full variable domain (outside the CDR3, taken from reference TRBV2 and TRBJ2-7): EPEVTQTPSHQVTQMGQEVILRCVPISNHLYFYWYRQILGQKVEFLVSFYNNEISEKSEIFDDQFSVERPDGSNFTLKIRSTKLEDSAMYFCASSLDLAGVSEQYFGPGTRLTVT.

On this clone: The junction and the germline gene differ at one end; a read error may be behind it. The rearrangement links TRBV19 to TRBJ1-1; D not resolved. This CDR3 is built from 14 residues. CDR1 and CDR2 (germline): LNHDA, SQIVND (reference sequence). Here the CDR3 reads CASRIVSVNTEAFF. CDR3 DNA: TGTGCCAGTAGGATAGTATCAGTGAACACTGAAGCTTTCTTT.

This chain joins TRBV5-4 and TRBJ2-7; 9 nucleotides align to TRBD2. CDR3 size: 14 residues. The germline CDR1 and CDR2 sequences are SGHNT and YYREEE (reference sequence). With V trimmed by 3 bases and J by 6 bases, 7 bases remained unmatched. The chain's CDR3 is CASSSVLAGGEQYF. In DNA, the CDR3 is TGTGCCAGCAGCTCGGTACTAGCGGGTGGCGAGCAGTACTTC.

The chain employs TRBV11-3 and TRBJ1-4; possibly TRBD1 for D (6 bases). Trimming removed 1 base at V and 6 bases at J, with 15 bases between. Germline values: CDR1 SGHNT, CDR2 YENEEA. The length of the CDR3 is 16 residues. CDR3 coding DNA: TGTGCCAGCAGCTTAGGAGGGGGTTTCGCTTATGAAAAACTGTTTTTT. This translates into CASSLGGGFAYEKLFF.

This clone turned up a few times. The chain recombines TRBV18 with TRBJ2-1; perhaps TRBD2 as D (7 bases). Trimming cost V 0 bases and J 2 bases, with 20 bases left between them. Germline V gene sequence: CDR1 KGHSH, CDR2 LQKENI. CDR3 size: 19 residues. The CDR3 bases are TGTGCCAGCTCACCACCCGTGGGATCGGCGGGGGCCGCCTACAATGAGCAGTTCTTC. This encodes CASSPPVGSAGAAYNEQFF.

The chain links TRBV13 to TRBJ2-7, with TRBD1 matching 7 bases. CDR1 is PRHDT, CDR2 FYEKMQ, per germline (reference sequence). The CDR3 is made up of 14 amino acids. Trimming cost V 5 bases and J 2 bases; bases outside gene matches: 6. CDR3 amino acids: CASSGTTGAYEQYF. CDR3 bases: TGTGCCAGCAGCGGAACAACAGGGGCCTACGAGCAGTACTTC.

V usage is TRBV5-5 and J usage is TRBJ1-1; D is unclear. The CDR3 is 15 residues long. CDR1 is SGHKS and CDR2 is YYEKEE in the germline V gene (reference sequence). V gave up 0 bases and J gave up 0 bases, with 9 bases separating them. CDR3 loop: CASSLDSPLNTEAFF. CDR3 nucleotide sequence: TGTGCCAGCAGCTTGGATAGTCCGTTGAACACTGAAGCTTTCTTT.

Points on this clone: The same CDR3 also results from other DNA sequences found in this sample. For the CDR3, the DNA is TGTGCCAGCAGCTTAAGTAGCGGGAGCCACAATGAGCAGTTCTTC. Translating gives CASSLSSGSHNEQFF. This chain joins TRBV7-3 and TRBJ2-1, with 9 bases matching TRBD2. V shed 1 base and J 5 bases; nucleotides not matched to a gene: 3. Germline V gene sequence: CDR1 SGHTA, CDR2 FQGTGA. The CDR3 totals 15 residues.

J is TRBJ2-5 and V is TRBV3-1 (or the pseudogene TRBV3-2); D remains unclear. Germline V gene sequence: CDR1 LGHDT, CDR2 YNNKEL (reference sequence). Trimming took 3 bases from V and 2 from J, leaving 10 bases between them. This CDR3 has 14 residues. In nucleotides, the CDR3 is TGTGCCAGCAGCCACCTCCTAAATCAAGAGACCCAGTACTTC. Translation gives CASSHLLNQETQYF.

This clone was seen only once. This chain's CDR3 is CASRSGRATDTQYF. In DNA, the CDR3 is TGCGCCAGCAGAAGCGGGAGGGCTACAGATACGCAGTATTTT. The chain combines TRBV4-1 with TRBJ2-3; 10 nucleotides line up with TRBD2. Trimming cost V 6 bases and J 3 bases; bases outside gene matches: 3. This CDR3 is built from 14 residues. Germline lookup yields CDR1 MGHRA and CDR2 YSYEKL.

The chain links TRBV5-1 to TRBJ1-2; 7 nucleotides agree with TRBD1. CDR3 length: 15 amino acids. With V trimmed by 4 bases and J by 0 bases, 6 bases remained unmatched. Germline V gene lookup returns CDR1 SGHRS and CDR2 YFSETQ. The CDR3 DNA follows: TGCGCCAGCAGCCGGGAGGGGGCGGCTAACTATGGCTACACCTTC. This gives the protein CASSREGAANYGYTF.

The chain employs TRBV4-1 and TRBJ1-2; 7 positions agree with TRBD1. The length of the CDR3 is 16 residues. Germline values: CDR1 MGHRA, CDR2 YSYEKL. Unmatched junction bases numbered 11, after V lost 4 bases and J lost 3 bases. CDR3 residues: CASSRETGQADYGYTF. The CDR3 DNA follows: TGCGCCAGCAGCCGAGAGACTGGACAGGCAGACTATGGCTACACCTTC.

The chain is built from TRBV7-9 and TRBJ1-4, with D hard to call. V gave up 0 bases and J gave up 2 bases, with 13 bases separating them. The CDR3 is 17 amino acids. Germline V gene sequence: CDR1 SEHNR, CDR2 FQNEAQ (reference sequence). This CDR3 reads CASSLALGSPTNEKLFF. In DNA form, the CDR3 reads TGTGCCAGCAGCTTAGCTCTAGGCTCGCCGACTAATGAAAAACTGTTTTTT.

This clone occurred a few times. This chain links TRBV6-5 with TRBJ1-1; no clear D gene. The CDR3 contains 14 residues. V was clipped by 2 bases and J by 3 bases, with 10 bases between them. The germline gives CDR1 MNHEY, CDR2 SVGAGI. The CDR3 DNA reads as TGTGCCAGCAGTTACGCCGGGAGACACACTGAAGCTTTCTTT. Translating it yields CASSYAGRHTEAFF.

The chain uses TRBV5-1 and TRBJ2-1; no reliable D call. V was pared by 0 bases and J by 0 bases, with 16 bases between. The CDR3 loop spans 18 amino acids. The germline V gene has CDR1 SGHRS and CDR2 YFSETQ. The CDR3 protein is CASSLAGSSGVSYNEQFF. As DNA, the CDR3 is TGCGCCAGCAGCTTGGCCGGGTCCTCCGGAGTCTCCTACAATGAGCAGTTCTTC.